This passage covers 7 T cell receptor beta chains from one sample sequenced in a study of identical twins. TCRdb re-called the 5' RACE reads through MiXCR, storing one row per CDR3 protein. This table holds some 440,000 distinct CDR3 sequences, roughly a quarter found once. The same sample was also used in a study of T cells expressing NK-cell markers.

Source material: CD4+ T cells sorted from blood. The receptors stem from a woman younger than 30 in good health.

This clonotype was seen a handful of times. This chain uses TRBV30 with TRBJ2-3; 8 bases line up with TRBD1. V was clipped by 5 bases and J by 11 bases; unmatched bases: 15. This CDR3 contains 14 residues. Germline V gives CDR1 GTSNPN, CDR2 SVGIG (reference sequence). The CDR3 DNA reads TGTGCCTGGGATTCCGGGACAGGTCTTTTGGGGCAGTATTTT. The encoded protein is CAWDSGTGLLGQYF.

The chain links TRBV12-3 or TRBV12-4 to TRBJ2-1; the match to TRBD2 covers 8 bases. The CDR3 has 13 residues. The J segment lost 5 bases and the V segment lost 6 bases, leaving 3 bases of the junction unmatched. Written as DNA, the CDR3 is TGTGCCAGCAGAGGACTAGCCCACAATGAGCAGTTCTTC. The encoded protein is CASRGLAHNEQFF.

In its sample, this clonotype was seen a few times. V is TRBV20-1 and J is TRBJ2-5; D gene uncertain. The CDR3 spans 15 residues. V was clipped by 5 bases and J by 5 bases, with 21 bases between them. Germline CDR1 is DFQATT and CDR2 is SNEGSKA (reference sequence). CDR3 in DNA: TGCAGTGCTCCCGACTCGCGAGGCGTTCGGGAGACCCAGTACTTC. Translating it yields CSAPDSRGVRETQYF.

CDR3 DNA sequence: TGTGCCAGCAGTTACTCGATGGGTGTAGACTACACCTTC. This sequence encodes CASSYSMGVDYTF. V usage is TRBV6-5 and J usage is TRBJ1-2; D not certain. The CDR3 is 13 residues long. Germline lookup yields CDR1 MNHEY and CDR2 SVGAGI. V was trimmed by 0 bases and J by 10 bases, leaving 12 bases between them.

The sample holds a few counts of this clonotype. The CDR3 reads CASSSGERNTIYF. The CDR3 region has the DNA TGCGCCAGCAGCTCTGGGGAGAGAAACACCATATATTTT. The chain carries TRBV5-1 and TRBJ1-3; D gene ambiguous. The CDR3 runs 13 residues. Trimming removed 3 bases from V and 5 bases from J, with 9 bases in between. Germline V gives CDR1 SGHRS, CDR2 YFSETQ.

The CDR3 region has the DNA TGCAGTGCTAAAGGGCCAGCGATGAACACTGAAGCTTTCTTT. It is translated as CSAKGPAMNTEAFF. This chain joins TRBV20-1 and TRBJ1-1; D call uncertain. Germline lookup yields CDR1 DFQATT and CDR2 SNEGSKA (reference sequence). Trimming removed 4 bases from V and 0 bases from J, with 12 bases in between. The CDR3 length is 14 residues.

This clonotype was seen repeatedly, ten times or more. The chain couples TRBV12-3 or TRBV12-4 to TRBJ2-2; D may be TRBD2 (5 bases). This CDR3 spans 14 amino acids. Trimming took off 5 bases at V and 6 bases at J, with 13 bases between the two ends. CDR3 in DNA: TGTGCCAGCAGTCTATCTTCCGGGGCCGGGGAGCTGTTTTTT. Protein: CASSLSSGAGELFF.